The rows below give T cell receptor beta chains drawn from one sample of a study of graft-versus-host responses after intestinal transplantation. The table came from immunoSEQ multiplex PCR; TCRdb's copy has only in-frame clones and leaves some out. The sample lists 25,000 to 35,000 clones, 85% to 95% occurring once. The material was PBMCs, obtained around 63 days after intestinal transplant. These receptors were collected from a human patient who received an intestinal transplant, so some T cells may come from the graft donor. Each CDR3 is given with its conserved first and last residue. Fields, in order: J gene, V gene, D gene, CDR3 DNA, CDR3 protein. A D gene is named only where the DNA matches it firmly.

TRBJ2-1,TRBV19,.,TGTGCCAGTACCGAACCAGCCGGGCACAAAGGGGGGCAGTTCTTC,CASTEPAGHKGGQFF
TRBJ1-2,TRBV5-1,.,TGCGCCAGCAGCTTGGGAGGGTCTAACTATGGCTACACCTTC,CASSLGGSNYGYTF
TRBJ2-1,TRBV6-5,.,TGTGCCAGCAAAAACGGGCTAGCGTTTGAGCAGTTCTTC,CASKNGLAFEQFF
TRBJ1-4,TRBV7-2,TRBD1,TGTGCCAGCAGCTCAGGGGGTTCTAATGAAAAACTGTTTTTT,CASSSGGSNEKLFF
TRBJ2-2,TRBV5-4,TRBD2,TGTGCCAGCAGCTTGGAGGCTAGCGGGGAGAACACCGGGGAGCTGTTTTTT,CASSLEASGENTGELFF
TRBJ2-7,TRBV19,.,TGTGCCAGTAGTTTTCGGACAGATAACTACGAGCAGTACTTC,CASSFRTDNYEQYF
TRBJ1-3,TRBV4-3,.,TGCGCCAGCAGCCCAGACTTTCAGACTCTAGGAAACACCATATATTTT,CASSPDFQTLGNTIYF
TRBJ2-7,TRBV4-3,.,TGCGCCAGCAGCCAAGTGGCGCAGGGGGGTTCCTACGAGCAGTACTTC,CASSQVAQGGSYEQYF
TRBJ2-7,TRBV13,.,TGTGCCAGCAGCTTAAGCCGCTACGAGCAGTACTTC,CASSLSRYEQYF
TRBJ2-7,TRBV10-3,.,TGTGCCATCAGGGGGGACCCTGGAGGCGAGCAGTACTTC,CAIRGDPGGEQYF
TRBJ2-1,TRBV6-5,.,TGTGCCAGCAGTTACTATGGCAATGAGCAGTTCTTC,CASSYYGNEQFF
TRBJ2-7,TRBV7-6,TRBD2,TGTGCCAGCAGCCCAAAAACTAGCGGGGGTACCTACGAGCAGTACTTC,CASSPKTSGGTYEQYF
TRBJ2-3,TRBV2,TRBD1,TGTGCCAGCATTCCCGGGACAGGGGGCGAAATCCCCTTTAGCACAGATACGCAGTATTTT,CASIPGTGGEIPFSTDTQYF
TRBJ2-5,TRBV4-1,TRBD2,TGCGCCAGCAGCCAACAGGCGGGGGGTGGAGAGACCCAGTACTTC,CASSQQAGGGETQYF
TRBJ1-1,TRBV14,TRBD1,TGTGCCAGCAGCCGAAACAGGGGGCCGGGGACTGAAGCTTTCTTT,CASSRNRGPGTEAFF
TRBJ2-7,TRBV19,.,TGTGCCAGTAGTATAGATCTGGGCAACTACGAGCAGTACTTC,CASSIDLGNYEQYF